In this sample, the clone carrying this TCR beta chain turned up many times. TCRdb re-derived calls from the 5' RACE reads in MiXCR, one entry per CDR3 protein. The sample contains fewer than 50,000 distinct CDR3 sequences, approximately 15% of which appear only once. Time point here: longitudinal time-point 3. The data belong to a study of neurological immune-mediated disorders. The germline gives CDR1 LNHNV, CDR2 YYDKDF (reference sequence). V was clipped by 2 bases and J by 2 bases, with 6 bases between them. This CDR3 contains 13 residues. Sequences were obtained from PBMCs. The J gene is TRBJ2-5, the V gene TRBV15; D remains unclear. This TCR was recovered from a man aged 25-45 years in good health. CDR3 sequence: CATSRLQQETQYF. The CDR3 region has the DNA TGTGCCACCAGCAGACTACAGCAAGAGACCCAGTACTTC. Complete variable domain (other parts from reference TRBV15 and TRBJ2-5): DAMVIQNPRYQVTQFGKPVTLSCSQTLNHNVMYWYQQKSSQAPKLLFHYYDKDFNNEADTPDNFQSRRPNTSFCFLDIRSPGLGDTAMYLCATSRLQQETQYFGPGTRLLVL.